This T cell receptor beta chain was sequenced in a study of T cells in Graves' hyperthyroidism and ophthalmopathy. The study's findings and limits: Prediction of ophthalmopathy progression came a median roughly 6.4 months pre-onset.

Amplified TCR beta CDR3 regions derived from RNA transcripts. An initial round of RT-PCR targeting the TCR CDR3 relied on the HTBI primer set. MiXCR, applied by TCRdb to the multiplex PCR reads, yields one record per CDR3 protein. Of some 740,000 distinct CDR3 sequences in the sample, around 15% were seen once. Trimming shortened V by 4 bases and J by 0 bases, and 13 bases separated the two germline ends. Germline V gene lookup returns CDR1 SNHLY and CDR2 FYNNEI. CDR3 length: 15 amino acids. In its sample, this clonotype was seen a few times. Its antigen is undetermined. Researchers barred patients who had uncontrolled infection, other autoimmune disease, pregnancy or lactation. PBMCs were collected from an approximately 10 ml volume of fresh peripheral blood.

The receptor was isolated from a woman aged 18-29 years with Graves' hyperthyroidism. This chain joins TRBV2 and TRBJ2-7; D call uncertain. Sample: blood. The CDR3 DNA reads as TGTGCCAGCAGTGCCCGGTGGGTATCCTCCTACGAGCAGTACTTC. Translation gives CASSARWVSSYEQYF. Full variable domain (rest looked up from reference TRBV2 and TRBJ2-7): EPEVTQTPSHQVTQMGQEVILRCVPISNHLYFYWYRQILGQKVEFLVSFYNNEISEKSEIFDDQFSVERPDGSNFTLKIRSTKLEDSAMYFCASSARWVSSYEQYFGPGTRLTVT.